This note documents a single TCR beta chain sequence. These data originate in a study of T cells in Graves' hyperthyroidism and ophthalmopathy. Diagnoses rested on clinical symptoms, serum thyroxine and TRAb, thyroid ultrasound and orbital computed tomography. What was amplified from RNA transcripts were TCR beta CDR3 regions. The primer set for the first-round RT-PCR of the TCR CDR3 was HTBI. MiXCR, applied by TCRdb to the multiplex PCR reads, yields one record per CDR3 protein. This repertoire shows about 640,000 distinct CDR3 sequences, 45% found once; its top ten account for more than 7%. There are 17 residues in the CDR3. V was pared by 1 base and J by 2 bases, with 12 bases between. CDR1 is SGHAT and CDR2 is FQNNGV in the germline V gene.

The receptor was derived from an adult man with Graves' disease, either hyperthyroidism or ophthalmopathy (not recorded which). The chain combines TRBV11-2 with TRBJ1-6, with D perhaps TRBD1 (5 bases). Sequencing was done on a sample of peripheral blood or thyroid tissue (not recorded which). The CDR3 sequence is CASSLGGRPPYNSPLHF. CDR3 sequence (DNA): TGTGCCAGCAGCTTAGGGGGCAGGCCCCCCTATAATTCACCCCTCCACTTT.